Each of the 7 T cell receptor beta chains below was sequenced from the same sample in a study of T cells in localized non-small cell lung cancer. Data came from immunoSEQ multiplex PCR; TCRdb stores just in-frame clones and leaves some out. Of tens of thousands of clones listed, about 80% are singletons. The sequenced sample was PBMCs, obtained before any cancer treatment. These receptors all stem from a man aged 40 to 69 with stage II lung adenocarcinoma.

The rearrangement links TRBV7-9 to TRBJ1-5, with a weak D call TRBD1 (6 bases). The germline CDR1 and CDR2 sequences are SEHNR and FQNEAQ (reference sequence). V shed 5 bases and J shed 6 bases, with 14 bases lying between them. The CDR3 totals 14 residues. This CDR3 reads CASSPGGGGQPQHF. As DNA, the CDR3 is TGTGCCAGCAGCCCTGGAGGGGGAGGTCAGCCCCAGCATTTT.

The chain is built from TRBV11-2 and TRBJ2-5; D is uncertain. Trimming removed 3 bases at V and 5 bases at J, with 4 bases between. Germline CDR1 and CDR2: SGHAT and FQNNGV. The CDR3 is 11 residues long. The CDR3 region has the DNA TGTGCCAGCAGCTTGCGGGAGACCCAGTACTTC. Its protein is CASSLRETQYF. Complete variable domain (other parts from reference TRBV11-2 and TRBJ2-5): EAGVAQSPRYKIIEKRQSVAFWCNPISGHATLYWYQQILGQGPKLLIQFQNNGVVDDSQLPKDRFSAERLKGVDSTLKIQPAKLEDSAVYLCASSLRETQYFGPGTRLLVL.

V usage is TRBV6-5 and J usage is TRBJ2-1; D unresolved. CDR3 length: 12 residues. V lost 4 bases, J lost 2 bases, and 3 bases lay in between. Per the germline V gene, CDR1 is MNHEY and CDR2 is SVGAGI. The CDR3: CASSSAYNEQFF. CDR3 sequence (DNA): TGTGCCAGCAGTTCCGCCTACAATGAGCAGTTCTTC.

The gene calls are TRBV15 and TRBJ2-2, with D possibly TRBD1 on 6 matching bases. Germline V gene sequence: CDR1 LNHNV, CDR2 YYDKDF (reference sequence). The V and J ends lost 2 bases and 5 bases respectively, with 15 bases between them. The CDR3 runs 16 residues. CDR3: CATSRLQGRWTGELFF. The DNA of the CDR3 is TGTGCCACCAGCAGATTACAGGGCCGGTGGACCGGGGAGCTGTTTTTT. The whole variable domain, remainder taken from reference TRBV15 and TRBJ2-2, is DAMVIQNPRYQVTQFGKPVTLSCSQTLNHNVMYWYQQKSSQAPKLLFHYYDKDFNNEADTPDNFQSRRPNTSFCFLDIRSPGLGDTAMYLCATSRLQGRWTGELFFGEGSRLTVL.

The chain is built from TRBV2 and TRBJ2-7; TRBD1 is a possible D gene (6 bases). This CDR3 contains 15 residues. Germline V CDR1 and CDR2: SNHLY, FYNNEI. With 5 bases removed from V and 2 bases from J, the gap between germline ends came to 16 bases. Written as DNA, the CDR3 is TGTGCCAGCAGTCACAGGGTCCCTACACCCTACGAGCAGTACTTC. This sequence encodes CASSHRVPTPYEQYF.

The V call is TRBV5-1, the J call TRBJ2-3, with a weak D call TRBD2 (7 bases). This CDR3 comprises 17 residues. Germline V gene lookup returns CDR1 SGHRS and CDR2 YFSETQ. The ends were cut back, 1 base at V and 5 bases at J, with 20 bases in the middle. The DNA for the CDR3 is TGCGCCAGCAGCTTGAACACGGGGGGCGGTTCTAGAGATACGCAGTATTTT. This sequence encodes CASSLNTGGGSRDTQYF.

This clone has just a few counts. The chain couples TRBV6-1 to TRBJ2-2; 7 positions match TRBD2. Germline V gene sequence: CDR1 MNHNS, CDR2 SASEGT. The CDR3 totals 14 residues. V trimming: 6 bases; J trimming: 5 bases; junction bases outside the gene matches: 6. The CDR3 bases are TGTGCCAGCAGGGCGGGAGCGGTGACCGGGGAGCTGTTTTTT. Encoded protein: CASRAGAVTGELFF.